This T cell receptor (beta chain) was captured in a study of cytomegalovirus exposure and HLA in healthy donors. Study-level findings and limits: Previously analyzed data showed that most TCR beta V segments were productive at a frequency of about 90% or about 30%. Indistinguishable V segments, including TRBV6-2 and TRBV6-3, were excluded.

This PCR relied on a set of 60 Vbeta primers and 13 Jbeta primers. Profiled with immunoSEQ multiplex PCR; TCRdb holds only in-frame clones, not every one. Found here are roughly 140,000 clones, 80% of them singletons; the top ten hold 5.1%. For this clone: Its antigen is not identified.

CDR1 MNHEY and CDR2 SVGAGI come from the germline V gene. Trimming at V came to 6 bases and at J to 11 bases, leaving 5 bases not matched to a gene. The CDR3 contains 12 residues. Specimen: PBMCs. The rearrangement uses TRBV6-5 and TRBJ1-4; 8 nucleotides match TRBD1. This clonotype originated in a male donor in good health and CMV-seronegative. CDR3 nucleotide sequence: TGTGCCAGCAGATCGGACAGGGACAAACTGTTTTTT. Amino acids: CASRSDRDKLFF.